This T cell receptor beta chain was identified during a study of blood T cell repertoires in COVID-19 (dated by TCRdb to between 2020 and 2021). A note on the overall study: Samples from collaborators originated in the United States, Italy and Spain and spanned both the acute and convalescent phases of COVID-19. The material from the prospective study consisted of cDNA or gDNA derived from T cells, B-cell-depleted T cells, or PBMCs. The dataset comprised deeply sampled blood TCRbeta repertoires from subjects exposed to, actively infected with, or recovered from COVID-19. The repertoires were made available in a free public database intended to serve as a resource for research on the immune response to SARS-CoV-2. The samples were drawn from the first 160 participants of the ongoing ImmuneRACE study and from 1,254 subjects provided by 6 global collaborators. Nearly every sample came with metadata listing a de-identified subject ID, COVID-19 status, age in years and sex. HLA class I and class II types, where available, came from metadata supplied by the sample provider rather than from assay-based typing.

TCRbeta CDR3 regions were amplified from genomic DNA using the immunoSEQ Assay, a bias-controlled multiplex PCR. Per the source publication's procedure: The number of nucleated cells in each sample was estimated from the amplification of reference gene primers within the assay. To quantify the absolute abundance of each unique TCRbeta CDR3 rearrangement, sequence reads were collapsed and filtered. For each sample, productive Simpson clonality was calculated as the square root of Simpson's diversity index across productive rearrangements. TCRdb carries this immuneACCESS record with in-frame sequences only. Its versions omit some clonotypes, under half of them owing to an unresolved V gene in the studies checked, with the rest unexplained. The D gene and trimming were derived from the DNA, and the V and J assignments and clone size from that table. The sample table contains a few hundred thousand clones; only one count was recorded for about 80% of them. The top ten constitute roughly 1.2% of the sample.

The collaborating institutions used their own protocols to collect whole blood in K2EDTA tubes. For TCRbeta analysis, collaborators shipped samples in one of three forms: frozen whole blood, isolated PBMCs, or DNA extracted from either of those sample types. General conclusions and limits of the study: How much clinical and demographic metadata was included differed by source and by participant, and the metadata was provided uncurated.

Concerning this clone: Its antigen remains undetermined. The input lacks base qualities; no much larger clone sits a single base away.

The sample taken for sequencing was peripheral blood. The sequence was obtained from a human donor with acute or convalescent COVID-19. The donor label of this sample is uncertain.

The CDR3: CASSRGPGTEAFF. The nucleotide sequence is TGTGCCAGCAGCCGCGGGCCGGGCACTGAAGCTTTCTTT. The rearrangement combines TRBV3-1 (or the pseudogene TRBV3-2) with TRBJ1-1, with the D gene not confidently named. The germline V gene encodes CDR1 LGHDT and CDR2 YNNKEL (reference sequence). Counted from cysteine to phenylalanine, this CDR3 has 13 amino acids. Here the CDR3 DNA is all that survives: 39 bases in frame from base 1. V loses 4 bases of germline sequence and J loses 4 bases, and the interval between the two ends is 10 bases.